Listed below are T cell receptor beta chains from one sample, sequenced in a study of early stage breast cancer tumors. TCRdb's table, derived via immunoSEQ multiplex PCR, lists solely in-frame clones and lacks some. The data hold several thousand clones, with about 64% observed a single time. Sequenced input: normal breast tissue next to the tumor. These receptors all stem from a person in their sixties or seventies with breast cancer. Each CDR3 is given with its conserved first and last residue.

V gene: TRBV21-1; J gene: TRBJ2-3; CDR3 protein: CASKTDRELSTDTQYF
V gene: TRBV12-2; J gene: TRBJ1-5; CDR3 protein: CASPGPGQTYSNQPQHF
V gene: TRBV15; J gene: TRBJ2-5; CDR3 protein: CATSRDRLREGTQYF
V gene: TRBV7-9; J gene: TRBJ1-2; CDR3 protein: CASSFLPGGFRGYTF
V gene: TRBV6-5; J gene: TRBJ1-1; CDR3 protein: CASRWTSSTEAFF
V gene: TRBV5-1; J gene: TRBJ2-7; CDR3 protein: CASSGFGGYEQYF
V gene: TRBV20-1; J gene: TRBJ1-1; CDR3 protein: CKPGNPEAFF
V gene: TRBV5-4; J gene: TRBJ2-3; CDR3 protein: CASSLATSGAPGDTQYF
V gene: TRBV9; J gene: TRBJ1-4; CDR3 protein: CASSATGLTEKLFF
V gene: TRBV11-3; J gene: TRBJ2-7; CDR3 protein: CASRLLAGGPPYEQYF
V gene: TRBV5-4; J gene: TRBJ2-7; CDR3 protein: CASRPGTASYEQYF
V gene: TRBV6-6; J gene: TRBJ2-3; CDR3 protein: CASSFRSDTQYF
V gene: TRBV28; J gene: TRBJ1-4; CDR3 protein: CASSDRRWGKDEKLFF
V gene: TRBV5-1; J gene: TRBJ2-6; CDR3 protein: CASSRSTGSNVLTF
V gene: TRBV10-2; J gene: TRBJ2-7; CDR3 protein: CASSESWGPYEQYF
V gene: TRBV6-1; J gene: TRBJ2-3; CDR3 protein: CASRQGTGTDTQYF
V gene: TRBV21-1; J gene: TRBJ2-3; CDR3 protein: CASRAIRDIINTQYF
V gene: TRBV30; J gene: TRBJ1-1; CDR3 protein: CAWSAGPTEAFF
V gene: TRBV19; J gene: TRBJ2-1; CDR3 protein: CASSEGLAGAAYNEQFF
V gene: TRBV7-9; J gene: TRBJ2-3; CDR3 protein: CASSFGTDTQYF
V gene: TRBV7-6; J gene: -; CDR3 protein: CASSPSTSGSGEQYF
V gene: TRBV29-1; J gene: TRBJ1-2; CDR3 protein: CSVEGTGGRYGFTNYGYTF
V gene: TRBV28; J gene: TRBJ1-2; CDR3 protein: CASSLSFGYTF
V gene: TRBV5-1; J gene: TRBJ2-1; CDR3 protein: CASSLSWTGGNEQFF
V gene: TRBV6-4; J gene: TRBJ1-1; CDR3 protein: CASSDSGQGGNTEAFF
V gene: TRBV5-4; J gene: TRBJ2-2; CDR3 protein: CASSPPGKGGTGELFF
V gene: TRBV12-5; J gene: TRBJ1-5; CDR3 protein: CASGLNPGGEINQPQHF
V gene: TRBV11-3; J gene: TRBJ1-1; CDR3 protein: CASSLGTYEAFF
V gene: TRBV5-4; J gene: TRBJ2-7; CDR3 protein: CASSTGTSGSGTREQYF
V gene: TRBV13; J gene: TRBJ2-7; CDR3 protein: CASSQNSGRAYEQYF
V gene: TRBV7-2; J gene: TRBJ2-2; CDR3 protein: CAIYGTGELFF
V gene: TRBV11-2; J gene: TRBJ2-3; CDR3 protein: CASSPSGLTDTQYF
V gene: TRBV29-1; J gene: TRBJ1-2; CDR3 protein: CSVEDSFSYGYTF
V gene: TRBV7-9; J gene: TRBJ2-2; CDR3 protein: CASSPNQLAGTTGELFF
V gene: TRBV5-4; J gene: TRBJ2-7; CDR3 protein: CASSSGLGVGEQYF
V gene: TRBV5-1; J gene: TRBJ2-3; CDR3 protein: CASSSSMLAGGTDTQYF
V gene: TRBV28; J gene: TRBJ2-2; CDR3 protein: CASSVGLAGPITGELFF
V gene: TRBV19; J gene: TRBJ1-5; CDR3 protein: CASSMDRYSNQPQHF
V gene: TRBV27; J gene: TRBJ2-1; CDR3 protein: CASSLRGGGFWGEQFF
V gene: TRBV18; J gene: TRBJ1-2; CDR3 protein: CASSPLGGLYGYTF
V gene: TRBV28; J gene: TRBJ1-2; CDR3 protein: CASKTGQTFYGYTF
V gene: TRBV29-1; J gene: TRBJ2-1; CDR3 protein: CSGGTSGYNEQFF
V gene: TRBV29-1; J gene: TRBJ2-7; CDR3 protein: CSVVSGQGAIHEQYF
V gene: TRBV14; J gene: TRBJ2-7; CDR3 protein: CASSQQRDRHYEQYF
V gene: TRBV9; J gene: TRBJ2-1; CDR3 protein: CASSVATGLAAKNEQFF
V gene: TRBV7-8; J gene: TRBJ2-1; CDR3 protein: CASSFLAGEDNEQFF